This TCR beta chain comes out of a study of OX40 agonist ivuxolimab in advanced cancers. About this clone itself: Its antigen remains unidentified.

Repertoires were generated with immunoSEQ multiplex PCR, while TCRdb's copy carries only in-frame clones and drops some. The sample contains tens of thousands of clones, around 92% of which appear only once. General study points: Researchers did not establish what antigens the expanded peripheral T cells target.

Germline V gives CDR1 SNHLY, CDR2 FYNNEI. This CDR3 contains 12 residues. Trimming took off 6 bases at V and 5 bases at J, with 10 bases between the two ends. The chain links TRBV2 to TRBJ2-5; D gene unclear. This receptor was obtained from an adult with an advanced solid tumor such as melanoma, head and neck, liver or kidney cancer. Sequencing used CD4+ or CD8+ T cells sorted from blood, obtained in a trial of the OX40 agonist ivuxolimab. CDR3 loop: CASSDSNETQYF. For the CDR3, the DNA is TGTGCCAGCAGCGACTCCAACGAGACCCAGTACTTC.